These 14 T cell receptor beta chains came from one sample sequenced in a study of control samples from healthy donors and cancer patients. Sequencing was performed with immunoSEQ multiplex PCR; in TCRdb, only in-frame clones are kept and a portion is missing. This sample has fewer than 200,000 clones, with just over 85% found just once. Sequenced material: blood. The receptors come from a woman under 40 in good health.

The V and J genes are TRBV5-1 and TRBJ2-7, with TRBD1 matching over 8 bases. CDR1 and CDR2 (germline): SGHRS, YFSETQ. V lost 4 bases, J lost 3 bases, and 9 bases stayed unmatched. The CDR3 contains 15 residues. Here the CDR3 reads CASSLWTGLHYEQYF. The CDR3 DNA reads as TGCGCCAGCAGCCTCTGGACAGGGTTACACTACGAGCAGTACTTC.

The V call is TRBV2, the J call TRBJ1-4; 7 bases are a match to TRBD1. J gave up 7 bases and V 6 bases, and 11 bases lay outside the gene matches. Germline-derived CDR1 and CDR2 are SNHLY and FYNNEI. The CDR3 contains 15 residues. CDR3 sequence (DNA): TGTGCCAGCAGCGATAAACAGGGGAGAAGTGAAAAACTGTTTTTT. This gives the protein CASSDKQGRSEKLFF.

This chain uses TRBV2 with TRBJ2-1; 7 bases are shared with TRBD1. The CDR3 totals 16 residues. From germline, CDR1 is SNHLY and CDR2 FYNNEI. V gave up 6 bases and J gave up 6 bases; unmatched junction bases: 14. Here the CDR3 DNA reads TGTGCCAGCAGAAGGGGGCTCAGGGGGAGCTTCAATGAGCAGTTCTTC. Translating it yields CASRRGLRGSFNEQFF.

The rearrangement uses TRBV2 and TRBJ2-2; D is ambiguous. Germline assignment: CDR1 SNHLY and CDR2 FYNNEI. The CDR3 runs 11 residues. The germline V and J ends were trimmed by 2 bases and 7 bases, with 2 bases remaining between them. The CDR3: CASSERGELFF. The CDR3 region has the DNA TGTGCCAGCAGTGAACGCGGGGAGCTGTTTTTT.

A note on this clone: This specimen includes other DNA sequences encoding the same CDR3. This chain's CDR3 is CASSLGRQETQYF. DNA of the CDR3: TGCGCCAGCAGCTTGGGACGACAAGAGACCCAGTACTTC. J is TRBJ2-5 and V is TRBV5-1; D is ambiguous. This CDR3 is 13 amino acids long. V was clipped by 0 bases and J by 2 bases, with 5 bases between them. CDR1 is SGHRS, CDR2 YFSETQ, per germline. Full variable domain (remainder filled in from reference TRBV5-1 and TRBJ2-5): KAGVTQTPRYLIKTRGQQVTLSCSPISGHRSVSWYQQTPGQGLQFLFEYFSETQRNKGNFPGRFSGRQFSNSRSEMNVSTLELGDSALYLCASSLGRQETQYFGPGTRLLVL.

CDR3 bases: TGTGCCAGCAGACCGGGACAGGGATTTTTTCAGCCCCAGCATTTT. Translated: CASRPGQGFFQPQHF. The chain links TRBV6-5 to TRBJ1-5; 9 bases fit TRBD1. There are 15 residues in the CDR3. V lost 6 bases, J lost 6 bases, and 9 bases stayed unmatched. CDR1 MNHEY and CDR2 SVGAGI come from the germline V gene.

The chain is built from TRBV5-5 and TRBJ2-2; the D gene is possibly TRBD1 (6 bases). Looked up from germline, CDR1 is SGHKS and CDR2 is YYEKEE (reference sequence). There are 14 residues in the CDR3. Trimming stripped 4 bases from V and 1 base from J, with 8 bases between. CDR3 protein: CASSTGLNTGELFF. The CDR3 DNA reads as TGTGCCAGCAGCACAGGGTTGAACACCGGGGAGCTGTTTTTT.

The chain employs TRBV5-1 and TRBJ1-1; TRBD1 matches at 8 bases. Germline CDR1 SGHRS, CDR2 YFSETQ. The CDR3 loop spans 16 amino acids. The V and J ends lost 0 bases and 3 bases, in that order; junction bases with no gene match: 7. The CDR3 loop is CASSLGRQGKDTEAFF. DNA of the CDR3: TGCGCCAGCAGCTTGGGGAGACAGGGGAAGGACACTGAAGCTTTCTTT.

The chain is built from TRBV27 and TRBJ1-5, with TRBD1 matching 8 bases. Trimming at V came to 3 bases and at J to 4 bases, leaving 2 bases not matched to a gene. The CDR3 contains 14 residues. CDR1 is MNHEY, CDR2 SMNVEV, per germline (reference sequence). CDR3 protein: CASSFRTGNQPQHF. The CDR3 region has the DNA TGTGCCAGCAGTTTCCGGACAGGGAATCAGCCCCAGCATTTT.

The rearrangement uses TRBV2 and TRBJ2-1, with 10 nucleotides matching TRBD2. Germline trimming cut 7 bases from V and 6 bases from J; bases unmatched to any gene: 6. Germline V gene sequence: CDR1 SNHLY, CDR2 FYNNEI. This CDR3 spans 14 amino acids. CDR3: CASIRAGGSNEQFF. The CDR3 bases are TGTGCCAGCATAAGAGCGGGAGGGTCCAATGAGCAGTTCTTC.

The genes are TRBV5-1 and TRBJ1-2; D is possibly TRBD1 (5 bases). This CDR3 region has 13 residues. The V end lost 0 bases, the J end lost 6 bases, and 9 bases lay between the germline ends. Germline V gene data show CDR1 as SGHRS and CDR2 as YFSETQ. The CDR3 DNA sequence: TGCGCCAGCAGCTTGGTGGCGGGGGATGGCTACACCTTC. It specifies CASSLVAGDGYTF.

The V and J genes are TRBV7-2 and TRBJ1-6, with no clear D. The CDR3 has 16 amino acids. V dropped 5 bases and J dropped 9 bases, with 20 bases sitting between them. Germline V gives CDR1 SGHTA, CDR2 FQGNSA. CDR3 in amino acids: CASSISGPVGGSPLHF. The CDR3 DNA reads as TGTGCCAGCAGCATTAGTGGGCCTGTGGGTGGTTCACCCCTCCACTTT.

The chain joins TRBV5-1 to TRBJ2-1; TRBD2 is a possible D gene (6 bases). The V end was cut by 0 bases, the J end by 9 bases, with 10 bases between. Germline-derived CDR1 and CDR2 are SGHRS and YFSETQ. The CDR3 contains 13 residues. The CDR3 DNA sequence: TGCGCCAGCAGCTTGGAGTTCGGGGGTGAGCAGTTCTTC. Residues: CASSLEFGGEQFF.

V usage is TRBV7-9 and J usage is TRBJ1-2, with 8 bases matching TRBD1. Unmatched junction bases numbered 15, after V lost 5 bases and J lost 7 bases. This CDR3 contains 16 residues. Germline assignment: CDR1 SEHNR and CDR2 FQNEAQ (reference sequence). The CDR3 DNA reads TGTGCCAGCAGCCTATCTACCGGGACAGGCGTGTCTGGCTACACCTTC. Its translation is CASSLSTGTGVSGYTF. The full variable domain, with the rest looked up from reference TRBV7-9 and TRBJ1-2, is DTGVSQNPRHKITKRGQNVTFRCDPISEHNRLYWYRQTLGQGPEFLTYFQNEAQLEKSRLLSDRFSAERPKGSFSTLEIQRTEQGDSAMYLCASSLSTGTGVSGYTFGSGTRLTVV.